Each of the 21 T cell receptor beta chains below was sequenced from the same sample in a study of blood T cell repertoires in COVID-19. Libraries were prepared by immunoSEQ multiplex PCR; TCRdb keeps only in-frame clonotypes and omits some of them. This sample has approximately 220,000 clones, with 80% to 90% found just once. Sequencing was performed on PBMCs or T cells enriched from blood (not recorded which). These receptors came from a woman in her twenties or thirties who had been exposed to COVID-19.

The rearrangement joins TRBV28 to TRBJ2-7, with TRBD2 matching 9 bases. CDR1 MDHEN and CDR2 SYDVKM come from the germline V gene. The V segment lost 6 bases and the J segment 3 bases; nucleotides outside the gene matches: 3. The CDR3 length is 13 residues. The CDR3 sequence: CASRASGDYEQYF. The CDR3 nucleotides are TGTGCCAGCAGGGCTAGCGGGGACTACGAGCAGTACTTC. The complete variable domain, with remaining parts taken from reference TRBV28 and TRBJ2-7, reads DVKVTQSSRYLVKRTGEKVFLECVQDMDHENMFWYRQDPGLGLRLIYFSYDVKMKEKGDIPEGYSVSREKKERFSLILESASTNQTSMYLCASRASGDYEQYFGPGTRLTVT.

The chain combines TRBV9 with TRBJ1-1; D is uncertain. Germline CDR1 is SGDLS and CDR2 is YYNGEE. This CDR3 comprises 11 residues. V lost 4 bases, J lost 5 bases, and 6 bases lay in between. CDR3: CASSPGTEAFF. The DNA of the CDR3 is TGTGCCAGCAGCCCCGGGACTGAAGCTTTCTTT.

V is TRBV29-1 and J is TRBJ1-5, with 9 bases matching TRBD1. CDR3 length: 14 residues. The ends lost 6 bases at V and 5 bases at J; junction bases unmatched: 8. Germline-derived CDR1 and CDR2 are SQVTM and ANQGSEA. The CDR3 DNA is TGCAGCGTAGCGACAGGGGGTTCGGATCAGCCCCAGCATTTT. Its translation is CSVATGGSDQPQHF.

The genes are TRBV19 and TRBJ2-7; no reliable D call. Between the trimmed V and J ends, which lost 5 bases and 2 bases, there was a span of 10 bases. The CDR3 runs 13 residues. In germline, CDR1 is LNHDA, CDR2 SQIVND (reference sequence). The chain's CDR3 is CASSHPSAYEQYF. CDR3 DNA: TGTGCCAGTAGTCATCCCAGCGCCTACGAGCAGTACTTC.

This sequence joins TRBV5-1 and TRBJ2-3; 10 bases are a match to TRBD2. V lost 4 bases, J lost 7 bases, and 6 bases stayed unmatched. CDR1 and CDR2 from the germline V gene are SGHRS and YFSETQ. The CDR3 consists of 14 residues. CDR3 sequence (DNA): TGCGCCAGCAGCCCCGGGACTAGCGACAATACGCAGTATTTT. This encodes CASSPGTSDNTQYF.

This clone has more than one count but fewer than ten. The V gene is TRBV2, the J gene TRBJ1-5, with a tentative D call TRBD1 (6 bases). This CDR3 region has 15 residues. Germline-derived CDR1 and CDR2 are SNHLY and FYNNEI. The ends were cut back, 6 bases at V and 5 bases at J, with 17 bases in the middle. CDR3 bases: TGTGCCAGCAGCGCTGGTGGGGGCGGATATCAGCCCCAGCATTTT. Translated, it gives CASSAGGGGYQPQHF.

CDR3 sequence (DNA): TGTGCCAGTAGTACGCAACAGGGTTTGCAGTACTTC. Protein product: CASSTQQGLQYF. This chain connects TRBV19 to TRBJ2-7; D is perhaps TRBD1 (6 bases). This CDR3 contains 12 residues. V gave up 4 bases and J gave up 9 bases, with 13 bases separating them. CDR1 and CDR2 (germline): LNHDA, SQIVND (reference sequence).

The chain joins TRBV18 to TRBJ2-6; TRBD1 matches 12 bases. Germline values: CDR1 KGHSH, CDR2 LQKENI. V gave up 2 bases and J gave up 4 bases; unmatched junction bases: 6. The CDR3 sequence is 18 residues long. The CDR3 region has the DNA TGTGCCAGCTCACCAGAGGGACAGGGGGCAGCGGGGGCCAACGTCCTGACTTTC. Its translation: CASSPEGQGAAGANVLTF.

The chain couples TRBV5-1 to TRBJ1-2, with a possible D match to TRBD1 (6 bases). Trimming pared 2 bases from V and 5 bases from J, leaving 16 bases between. The CDR3 is 15 residues long. The V gene's germline CDR1 is SGHRS and CDR2 YFSETQ. The CDR3 reads CASSFSPGEPYGYTF. The DNA for the CDR3 is TGCGCCAGCAGCTTTTCCCCAGGGGAACCTTATGGCTACACCTTC. The full variable domain, in which reference TRBV5-1 and TRBJ1-2 provide the parts outside the CDR3, is KAGVTQTPRYLIKTRGQQVTLSCSPISGHRSVSWYQQTPGQGLQFLFEYFSETQRNKGNFPGRFSGRQFSNSRSEMNVSTLELGDSALYLCASSFSPGEPYGYTFGSGTRLTVV.

The CDR3 DNA reads TGTGCCAGCAACCTAGGCCCCGAACGCTACGAGCAGTACTTC. Translating it yields CASNLGPERYEQYF. The chain is built from TRBV11-2 and TRBJ2-7; D remains unclear. Trimming took 7 bases from V and 3 from J, leaving 16 bases between them. Germline V gene lookup returns CDR1 SGHAT and CDR2 FQNNGV. This CDR3 contains 14 residues.

A few counts support this clone. The J gene is TRBJ2-3, the V gene TRBV9; tentatively, D is TRBD2 (5 bases). There are 15 residues in the CDR3. Trimming stripped 0 bases from V and 1 base from J, with 9 bases between. Germline CDR1 SGDLS, CDR2 YYNGEE. The CDR3 is CASSVGGRRTDTQYF. The DNA of the CDR3 is TGTGCCAGCAGCGTAGGAGGGCGACGCACAGATACGCAGTATTTT.

Notes on this clone: The same CDR3 arises from other DNA sequences in this sample as well. The chain uses TRBV5-1 and TRBJ1-2, with 7 positions matching TRBD1. V lost 0 bases, J lost 2 bases, and 4 bases stayed unmatched. The CDR3 has 15 amino acids. Germline V gene sequence: CDR1 SGHRS, CDR2 YFSETQ. The CDR3 DNA sequence: TGCGCCAGCAGCTTGGAGCAGGGGGTCAACTATGGCTACACCTTC. It codes for CASSLEQGVNYGYTF.

V gene TRBV29-1 combines with J gene TRBJ1-2, with TRBD1 as a possible D gene (5 bases). Germline V gene sequence: CDR1 SQVTM, CDR2 ANQGSEA. This CDR3 is built from 13 residues. V was pared by 5 bases and J by 3 bases, with 13 bases between. The CDR3 loop reads CSVLQGWDYGYTF. CDR3 coding DNA: TGCAGCGTTTTGCAGGGCTGGGACTATGGCTACACCTTC.

The chain employs TRBV4-1 and TRBJ1-3; a weak D match, TRBD1 (6 bases). Germline CDR1 reads MGHRA; CDR2 reads YSYEKL. The CDR3 has 14 amino acids. Trimming pared 6 bases from V and 2 bases from J, leaving 11 bases between. The CDR3: CASRPGEPGNTIYF. CDR3 sequence (DNA): TGCGCCAGCAGACCAGGGGAACCTGGAAACACCATATATTTT.

The chain links TRBV6-5 to TRBJ1-1; tentative D call: TRBD1 (6 bases). CDR3 length: 14 residues. Trimming removed 4 bases at V and 6 bases at J, with 15 bases between. CDR1 and CDR2 (germline): MNHEY, SVGAGI. The CDR3 nucleotides read TGTGCCAGCAGTTTAGACACAGGGTTCTCTGAAGCTTTCTTT. Amino acids: CASSLDTGFSEAFF.

The rearrangement joins TRBV18 to TRBJ1-2; the D gene is possibly TRBD1 (6 bases). The CDR3 is 15 residues long. V was pared by 2 bases and J by 5 bases, with 15 bases between. The V gene's germline CDR1 is KGHSH and CDR2 LQKENI. CDR3 in DNA: TGTGCCAGCTCACCAACGGGACATATCGATTATGGCTACACCTTC. Translated, it gives CASSPTGHIDYGYTF. The variable domain in full, completed from reference TRBV18 and TRBJ1-2, reads NAGVMQNPRHLVRRRGQEARLRCSPMKGHSHVYWYRQLPEEGLKFMVYLQKENIIDESGMPKERFSAEFPKEGPSILRIQQVVRGDSAAYFCASSPTGHIDYGYTFGSGTRLTVV.

The chain combines TRBV9 with TRBJ1-2; D remains unclear. Looked up from germline, CDR1 is SGDLS and CDR2 is YYNGEE. This CDR3 has 12 residues. V was pared by 3 bases and J by 4 bases, with 7 bases between. CDR3 loop: CASSDLIYGYTF. DNA for the CDR3: TGTGCCAGCAGCGACTTGATCTATGGCTACACCTTC.

The gene calls are TRBV2 and TRBJ2-7; 8 nucleotides match TRBD2. Trimming removed 6 bases from V and 2 bases from J; junction bases left unmatched: 6. The CDR3 sequence is 14 residues long. CDR1 is SNHLY and CDR2 is FYNNEI in the germline V gene. CDR3 sequence reads: CASRETSGTYEQYF. Here the CDR3 DNA reads TGTGCCAGCAGGGAAACTAGCGGTACCTACGAGCAGTACTTC.

The gene calls are TRBV9 and TRBJ2-3; 8 bases line up with TRBD1. Germline V CDR1 and CDR2: SGDLS, YYNGEE. This CDR3 region has 19 residues. The trim removed 1 base at V and 2 bases at J, leaving 15 bases unmatched. The CDR3 region has the DNA TGTGCCAGCAGCGTAAGCCCCCTCGAAACAGGGGGACACACAGATACGCAGTATTTT. It is translated as CASSVSPLETGGHTDTQYF.

This sequence joins TRBV19 and TRBJ1-2; tentative D call: TRBD1 (6 bases). CDR1 LNHDA and CDR2 SQIVND come from the germline V gene (reference sequence). This CDR3 region has 14 residues. V was cut by 9 bases and J by 4 bases, with 18 bases left in between. The CDR3 bases are TGTGCCAGCGAGGGGGGGACTCCCTTCTATGGCTACACCTTC. Translating gives CASEGGTPFYGYTF.

CDR3 DNA: TGTGCCAGCAGCTCCCCGACAGAGCCCTACACAGATACGCAGTATTTT. This gives the protein CASSSPTEPYTDTQYF. V gene TRBV7-9 combines with J gene TRBJ2-3; D is possibly TRBD1 (5 bases). The germline CDR1 and CDR2 sequences are SEHNR and FQNEAQ (reference sequence). V was cut by 4 bases and J by 2 bases, with 16 bases left in between. The CDR3 has 16 amino acids.